Described below is a single TCR beta chain sequence and its context. The sample originates from a study of blood T cell repertoires in COVID-19. Whole-study context: PBMCs, B-cell-depleted T cells, or T cells provided the cDNA or gDNA that made up the material.

The CDR3 sequence is 14 residues long. V shed 3 bases and J 7 bases; nucleotides not matched to a gene: 3. Germline V gene sequence: CDR1 SGHDT, CDR2 YYEEEE. Libraries were prepared by immunoSEQ multiplex PCR; TCRdb keeps only in-frame clonotypes and omits some of them. Counted here are some 87,000 clones, over 70% occurring once; the ten biggest clones make up over 30%. This TCR came from a man older than 75 with active or convalescent COVID-19. The sample taken for sequencing was peripheral blood. The chain combines TRBV5-6 with TRBJ1-4; 10 nucleotides match TRBD1. The CDR3 sequence: CASSSGTGVEKLFF. In nucleotides, the CDR3 is TGTGCCAGCAGCTCCGGGACAGGGGTTGAAAAACTGTTTTTT.